This TCR beta chain was profiled in a study of blood T cell repertoires in COVID-19. The method was immunoSEQ multiplex PCR; TCRdb's version includes in-frame clones alone and lacks a portion of them. The table records fewer than 250,000 clones, about 85% of them present only once. The V end lost 1 base, the J end lost 0 bases, and 7 bases lay between the germline ends. Germline CDR1 reads LNHNV; CDR2 reads YYDKDF (reference sequence). There are 15 residues in the CDR3. This clonotype was sampled from a woman of 80 years or more with COVID-19, enrolled during active disease. The sample comprised peripheral blood. This sequence joins TRBV15 and TRBJ1-5, with no clear D. DNA of the CDR3: TGTGCCACCAGCAGAGCTAGGCTTAGCAATCAGCCCCAGCATTTT. Translated: CATSRARLSNQPQHF.